This entry lists 5 T cell receptor beta chains sequenced from one sample in a study of radiotherapy plus CTLA-4 blockade in lung cancer. Here immunoSEQ multiplex PCR was the method, and the copy in TCRdb shows in-frame clones only, minus some. The table records tens of thousands of clones, roughly four fifths of them present only once. Source: peripheral blood, taken from a patient treated with radiotherapy plus ipilimumab. Receptor source: a human donor with non-small cell lung cancer that progressed on radiotherapy plus ipilimumab.

The chain joins TRBV28 to TRBJ2-7, with 11 bases fitting TRBD2. The CDR3 is 15 amino acids. The ends lost 5 bases at V and 3 bases at J; junction bases unmatched: 6. Germline CDR1 MDHEN, CDR2 SYDVKM. The DNA for the CDR3 is TGTGCCAGCAGTCCGACGGGACTAGCGGTCTACGAGCAGTACGTC. It is translated as CASSPTGLAVYEQYV.

The chain links TRBV21-1 to TRBJ1-2. TRBV21-1 is reported as a pseudogene. This CDR3 spans 14 amino acids. Here the CDR3 DNA reads TGTGCCAGCAGCGACCGGGGGCGAAACTATGGCTACACCTTC. This translates into CASSDRGRNYGYTF.

The gene calls are TRBV27 and TRBJ1-5; D possibly corresponds to TRBD1 (5 bases). CDR1 and CDR2 from the germline V gene are MNHEY and SMNVEV (reference sequence). This CDR3 has 14 residues. Trimming cost V 3 bases and J 6 bases, with 12 bases left between them. CDR3 sequence: CASSFGGPGQPQHF. The CDR3 bases are TGTGCCAGCAGTTTTGGGGGTCCGGGTCAGCCCCAGCATTTT.

The chain employs TRBV9 and TRBJ2-5, with no clear D. Germline V gene sequence: CDR1 SGDLS, CDR2 YYNGEE. V was shortened by 0 bases and J by 5 bases, with 8 bases between the two germline ends. This CDR3 contains 13 residues. This CDR3 reads CASSVAVGETQYF. In DNA form, the CDR3 reads TGTGCCAGCAGCGTAGCTGTGGGGGAGACCCAGTACTTC.

Written as DNA, the CDR3 is TGTGCCAGCAGCTTGGAAGACAATGAGCAGTTCTTC. It encodes CASSLEDNEQFF. This rearrangement joins TRBV11-3 to TRBJ2-1; D unclear. Germline V gives CDR1 SGHNT, CDR2 YENEEA. The CDR3 is 12 amino acids. The V end was cut by 3 bases, the J end by 5 bases, with 5 bases between.